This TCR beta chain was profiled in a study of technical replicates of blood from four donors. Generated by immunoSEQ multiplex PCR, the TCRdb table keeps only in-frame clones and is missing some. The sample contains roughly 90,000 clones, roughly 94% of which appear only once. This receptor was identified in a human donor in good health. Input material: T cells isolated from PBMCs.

CDR3 DNA: TGTGCCAGCAGCTTAGATCTAGGGACAGGGGATCATGAAAAACTGTTTTTT. Translated: CASSLDLGTGDHEKLFF. The V call is TRBV7-9, the J call TRBJ1-4; 10 bases fit TRBD1. The CDR3 has 17 amino acids. The J segment lost 6 bases and the V segment lost 1 base, leaving 8 bases of the junction unmatched. CDR1 is SEHNR and CDR2 is FQNEAQ in the germline V gene (reference sequence).